The rows below give T cell receptor beta chains drawn from one sample of a study of cytomegalovirus exposure and HLA in healthy donors. Data came from immunoSEQ multiplex PCR; TCRdb stores just in-frame clones and leaves some out. Of 160,000 or so clones in the sample, roughly 79% were seen once. Sample: PBMCs. The receptors stem from a middle-aged woman in good health and CMV-seronegative. Both conserved end residues are part of each CDR3. The D gene is left open where the match is weak. Only part of the rows carry a size: once, few, many, or a class if the clone is expanded.

-,TRBV6-1,TRBD2,TRBJ2-7,TGTGCCAGCAGTGGGGGCCTAGCGGGAGGCTACGAGCAGTACTTC,CASSGGLAGGYEQYF
-,TRBV10-1,-,TRBJ1-2,TGCGCCAGCAGTGAGGGTGCTCAGGGCCCACTTGGCTACATCTTC,CASSEGAQGPLGYIF
-,TRBV19,TRBD1,TRBJ1-1,TGTGCCAGTAGTACGGACAGGGGAGGGAACATGAACACTGAAGCTTTCTTT,CASSTDRGGNMNTEAFF
-,TRBV27,-,TRBJ2-7,TGTGCCAGCAGTTTAGGTCTGGGGAGCTACGAGCAGTACTTC,CASSLGLGSYEQYF
-,TRBV5-1,-,TRBJ2-3,TGCGCCAGCAGCTTGGCAGTTAGCACAGATACGCAGTATTTT,CASSLAVSTDTQYF
-,TRBV2,TRBD1,TRBJ2-7,TGTGCCAGCAGTGTGGACAGGAATCCCTACTACGAGCAGTACTTC,CASSVDRNPYYEQYF
-,TRBV5-1,-,TRBJ2-1,TGCGCCAGCCGCCGGCTAGAATACAATGAGCAGTTCTTC,CASRRLEYNEQFF
-,TRBV2,-,TRBJ2-2,TGTGCCAGCAATATCCAGGGCGTTACGAACACCGGGGAGCTGTTTTTT,CASNIQGVTNTGELFF
-,TRBV10-3,TRBD2,TRBJ2-5,TGTGCCATCAGTGACCCCCTGGGACTAGCGGAAGAGACCCAGTACTTC,CAISDPLGLAEETQYF
-,TRBV7-2,TRBD1,TRBJ2-7,TGTGCCAGCAGCTACACAACCGGGACAGGGGGCTACGAGCAGTACTTC,CASSYTTGTGGYEQYF
-,TRBV25-1,-,TRBJ1-3,TGTGCCAGCAGTGAAAAGGGTTTTGGGGGGGTTGATGGAAACACCATATATTTT,CASSEKGFGGVDGNTIYF
-,TRBV6-1,TRBD2,TRBJ2-5,TGTGCCAGCACCCAGACTAGCGGGCACATAGAGACCCAGTACTTC,CASTQTSGHIETQYF
-,TRBV2,-,TRBJ2-1,TGTGCCAGCAGGGGGGACTTAGCGCCCAACAATGAGCAGTTCTTC,CASRGDLAPNNEQFF
-,TRBV6-5,-,TRBJ1-5,TGTGCCAGCAGTAGAGGGGGAGTTAGCAATCAGCCCCAGCATTTT,CASSRGGVSNQPQHF
-,TRBV19,TRBD1,TRBJ1-4,TGTGCCACTCAAACAGGGGGCCTTGGCAATGAAAAACTGTTTTTT,CATQTGGLGNEKLFF
-,TRBV5-1,TRBD2,TRBJ2-1,TGCGCCAGCAGTCTTGAAAGCGGGAGTCGCTACAATGAGCAGTTCTTC,CASSLESGSRYNEQFF
-,TRBV2,-,TRBJ1-2,TGTGCCAGCGCCGGTCGTCCCGGGACTCCCTATGGCTACACCTTC,CASAGRPGTPYGYTF
-,TRBV30,TRBD1,TRBJ1-1,TGTGCCTGGAGGGGACAGGGGCGGAACACTGAAGCTTTCTTT,CAWRGQGRNTEAFF
-,TRBV18,-,TRBJ2-7,TGTGCCAGCTCACCGACTTTCTACGAGCAGTACTTC,CASSPTFYEQYF
-,TRBV11-3,-,TRBJ2-1,TGTGCCAGCAGCAAGATGGACAGTTTCACTGAGCAGTTCTTC,CASSKMDSFTEQFF
once,TRBV28,-,TRBJ2-7,TGTGCCAGCAGCCTTTACAGTACCTACGAGCAGTACTTC,CASSLYSTYEQYF
-,TRBV5-6,-,TRBJ1-4,TGTGCCAGCAGCTTGGGGACAATCGAAGAAAAACTGTTTTTT,CASSLGTIEEKLFF
-,TRBV11-2,-,TRBJ1-5,TGTGCCAGCAGCCCGGGGGGGTATGGCAATCAGCCCCAGCATTTT,CASSPGGYGNQPQHF
-,TRBV27,TRBD1,TRBJ2-1,TGTGCCAGCCGCCCCGGACAGGGGGCGGACAATGAGCAGTTCTTC,CASRPGQGADNEQFF
-,TRBV29-1,TRBD1,TRBJ1-4,TGCAGCGTTGTAACAGGGGCGGGTGAAAAACTGTTTTTT,CSVVTGAGEKLFF
-,TRBV19,TRBD2,TRBJ2-6,TGTGCCAGTCGCCCCGGGGGGATCGTCGGTGGGGCCAACGTCCTGACTTTC,CASRPGGIVGGANVLTF
once,TRBV30,-,TRBJ1-4,TGTGCCTGGAGTCCTTCAGTGGGGAGTACTGAAAAACTGTTTTTT,CAWSPSVGSTEKLFF
few,TRBV5-5,-,TRBJ2-6,TGTGCCAGCAGCCCTCGAGGGGGGGCTGGGGCCAACGTCCTGACTTTC,CASSPRGGAGANVLTF
-,TRBV29-1,-,TRBJ2-6,TGCAGCGTAGGGGACTCTGGGGCCAACGTCCTGACTTTC,CSVGDSGANVLTF
-,TRBV21-1,-,TRBJ2-3,TGTGCCAGCAGCAAAGTGGAGCGGAAAAGCACAGATACGCAGTATTTT,CASSKVERKSTDTQYF
few,TRBV7-8,TRBD2,TRBJ2-1,TGTGCCAGCAGTTTGACTAGCGGGAGTGGTAATGAGCAGTTCTTC,CASSLTSGSGNEQFF
once,TRBV30,-,TRBJ1-1,TGTGCCTGGAGTGTACGACAGGCGAACACTGAAGCTTTCTTT,CAWSVRQANTEAFF